Presented here are 29 T cell receptor beta chains from one specimen sequenced in a study of blood T cell repertoires in COVID-19. This table comes from immunoSEQ multiplex PCR, and its TCRdb copy is limited to in-frame clones, with some not included. The sample lists about 300,000 clones, approximately 86% seen once, with 1.3% in the top ten. The sequencing sample was made of peripheral blood. These receptors all come from a man in his 70s with acute or convalescent COVID-19.

The chain joins TRBV5-1 to TRBJ2-7; 10 nucleotides agree with TRBD1. The CDR3 is 14 residues long. CDR1 and CDR2 (germline): SGHRS, YFSETQ. The J segment lost 6 bases and the V segment lost 3 bases, leaving 6 bases of the junction unmatched. For the CDR3, the DNA is TGCGCCAGCAGCTACCGGGACAGGGGTGTCGAGCAGTACTTC. This translates into CASSYRDRGVEQYF.

This clone was found once. The chain links TRBV3-1 (or the pseudogene TRBV3-2) to TRBJ2-7, with 11 bases fitting TRBD1. The trim removed 1 base at V and 5 bases at J, leaving 7 bases unmatched. The CDR3 totals 16 residues. From germline, CDR1 is LGHDT and CDR2 YNNKEL (reference sequence). The CDR3 loop reads CASSQARTGGADEQYF. The CDR3 nucleotides are TGTGCCAGCAGCCAAGCCCGGACAGGGGGCGCGGACGAGCAGTACTTC.

This clone appeared a few times. This chain uses TRBV27 with TRBJ2-3; possibly TRBD2 for D (5 bases). CDR1 is MNHEY, CDR2 SMNVEV, per germline (reference sequence). The V gene lost 5 bases and the J gene lost 4 bases, with 13 bases spanning the gap. The CDR3 loop spans 14 amino acids. CDR3 protein: CASSRGSYPDTQYF. The DNA of the CDR3 is TGTGCCAGCAGTCGAGGGAGCTACCCAGATACGCAGTATTTT.

This rearrangement joins TRBV10-2 to TRBJ1-5; tentative D call: TRBD1 (5 bases). Between the trimmed V and J ends, which lost 0 bases and 4 bases, there was a span of 10 bases. Germline V gene data show CDR1 as WSHSY and CDR2 as SAAADI. The CDR3 has 15 residues. CDR3 protein: CASSESWGVNQPQHF. The CDR3 nucleotides read TGCGCCAGCAGTGAGTCGTGGGGGGTTAATCAGCCCCAGCATTTT.

The chain uses TRBV5-8 and TRBJ2-5; D is undetermined. The CDR3 totals 19 residues. Germline CDR1 SGHTS, CDR2 YDEGEE. V was clipped by 5 bases and J by 1 base, with 27 bases between them. In DNA form, the CDR3 reads TGTGCCAGCAGGGTACCTACGCTTTTTCGACACCGATTCCAAGAGACCCAGTACTTC. This translates into CASRVPTLFRHRFQETQYF.

This clone was counted a single time. The chain uses TRBV4-2 and TRBJ2-2; 8 bases match TRBD2. Germline loops: CDR1 LGHNA, CDR2 YNFKEQ. This CDR3 region has 16 residues. Losses at the gene ends were 4 bases for V and 4 bases for J; bases not matched to a gene: 8. The CDR3 protein is CASSLNGGVGTGELFF. The CDR3 bases are TGTGCCAGCAGCCTTAACGGGGGGGTCGGCACCGGGGAGCTGTTTTTT.

The chain couples TRBV7-9 to TRBJ1-1; possible D gene TRBD1, 6 bases. The germline V gene encodes CDR1 SEHNR and CDR2 FQNEAQ (reference sequence). The length of the CDR3 is 15 residues. Deletions cut 7 bases from V and 1 base from J, with 16 bases between. The CDR3: CASTPMGGQNTEAFF. For the CDR3, the DNA is TGTGCCAGCACGCCAATGGGGGGGCAGAACACTGAAGCTTTCTTT.

The gene calls are TRBV10-3 and TRBJ2-5; D may be TRBD2 (5 bases). Trimming shortened V by 6 bases and J by 2 bases, and 10 bases separated the two germline ends. The CDR3 consists of 13 residues. Germline assignment: CDR1 ENHRY and CDR2 SYGVKD. CDR3 amino acids: CAISRTGQETQYF. CDR3 DNA: TGTGCCATCAGCCGGACGGGGCAAGAGACCCAGTACTTC.

The genes are TRBV6-6 and TRBJ2-7, with D possibly matching TRBD2 (6 bases). This CDR3 is 14 amino acids long. Per germline, CDR1 MNHNY and CDR2 SVGAGI (reference sequence). The V end was cut by 9 bases, the J end by 0 bases, with 15 bases between. The CDR3 loop is CASWSGVLSYEQYF. The CDR3 DNA reads TGTGCCAGTTGGTCGGGGGTACTCTCCTACGAGCAGTACTTC.

This chain's CDR3 is CASSLAPEIGTQYF. CDR3 sequence (DNA): TGTGCCAGCAGCTTAGCGCCGGAGATAGGTACGCAGTATTTT. This sequence joins TRBV7-8 and TRBJ2-3; no clear D gene. Germline assignment: CDR1 SGHVS and CDR2 FQNEAQ. V was pared by 0 bases and J by 8 bases, with 12 bases between. The CDR3 length is 14 residues.

CDR3 sequence (DNA): TGCGCCAGCAGCTTTTTGATTGAGAATTCACCCCTCCACTTT. Protein product: CASSFLIENSPLHF. The chain has TRBV5-1 and TRBJ1-6; D remains unclear. The germline V and J ends were trimmed by 2 bases and 7 bases, with 10 bases remaining between them. CDR1 is SGHRS and CDR2 is YFSETQ in the germline V gene. This CDR3 contains 14 residues.

The chain links TRBV24-1 to TRBJ1-5; 7 bases agree with TRBD1. Looked up from germline, CDR1 is KGHDR and CDR2 is SFDVKD. Germline trimming cut 2 bases from V and 7 bases from J; bases unmatched to any gene: 10. The CDR3 runs to 16 residues. The CDR3 spells CATSDSTKGAGQPQHF. In DNA form, the CDR3 reads TGTGCCACCAGTGATTCGACAAAGGGGGCCGGCCAGCCCCAGCATTTT.

The V call is TRBV25-1, the J call TRBJ1-6; TRBD1 is a possible D gene (5 bases). This CDR3 region has 13 residues. The ends were cut back, 4 bases at V and 8 bases at J, with 9 bases in the middle. From germline, CDR1 is MGHDK and CDR2 SYGVNS. CDR3 region: CASSGQGDSPLHF. The DNA for the CDR3 is TGTGCCAGCAGTGGCCAGGGTGATTCACCCCTCCACTTT.

The rearrangement joins TRBV19 to TRBJ2-5; possibly TRBD1 for D (5 bases). Trimming removed 2 bases from V and 4 bases from J, with 5 bases in between. The length of the CDR3 is 12 residues. Germline CDR1 reads LNHDA; CDR2 reads SQIVND (reference sequence). The DNA for the CDR3 is TGTGCCAGTAGTATACAGGGAGAGACCCAGTACTTC. It translates to CASSIQGETQYF. Full variable domain (missing parts from reference TRBV19 and TRBJ2-5): DGGITQSPKYLFRKEGQNVTLSCEQNLNHDAMYWYRQDPGQGLRLIYYSQIVNDFQKGDIAEGYSVSREKKESFPLTVTSAQKNPTAFYLCASSIQGETQYFGPGTRLLVL.

This rearrangement joins TRBV19 to TRBJ2-2; 8 bases align to TRBD1. Trimming at V came to 7 bases and at J to 6 bases, leaving 7 bases not matched to a gene. CDR3 length: 14 amino acids. CDR1 is LNHDA and CDR2 is SQIVND in the germline V gene (reference sequence). The CDR3: CASTATGGSGELFF. The CDR3 DNA follows: TGTGCCAGTACCGCAACAGGGGGATCCGGGGAGCTGTTTTTT.

The V call is TRBV28, the J call TRBJ1-1, with D perhaps matching TRBD1 (5 bases). CDR1 and CDR2 from the germline V gene are MDHEN and SYDVKM. Deletions cut 3 bases from V and 0 bases from J, with 11 bases between. This CDR3 region has 15 residues. The CDR3: CASSLGGVMNTEAFF. The CDR3 DNA is TGTGCCAGCAGTTTGGGGGGAGTCATGAACACTGAAGCTTTCTTT.

The chain links TRBV30 to TRBJ1-4; no reliable D call. The germline V gene encodes CDR1 GTSNPN and CDR2 SVGIG (reference sequence). The CDR3 has 14 residues. V was cut by 3 bases and J by 5 bases, with 13 bases left in between. The CDR3 is CAWRRSSENEKLFF. The CDR3 DNA reads as TGTGCCTGGAGGAGATCAAGCGAGAATGAAAAACTGTTTTTT.

This clone was seen a single time. The chain has TRBV19 and TRBJ2-1; D is perhaps TRBD1 (5 bases). The germline V gene encodes CDR1 LNHDA and CDR2 SQIVND (reference sequence). The V end lost 5 bases, the J end lost 6 bases, and 14 bases lay between the germline ends. The CDR3 is 14 amino acids. The CDR3 DNA is TGTGCCAGTAGTGCGACAGAGGATTCCAATGAGCAGTTCTTC. Its translation is CASSATEDSNEQFF.

The chain recombines TRBV4-3 with TRBJ2-1; the D is unclear. The germline gives CDR1 LGHNA, CDR2 YSLEER. V lost 0 bases to trimming and J lost 3 bases, with 9 bases between them. This CDR3 has 15 amino acids. In DNA, the CDR3 is TGCGCCAGCAGCCAAGATTCCAACAGCTACAATGAGCAGTTCTTC. Its translation is CASSQDSNSYNEQFF.

The genes are TRBV20-1 and TRBJ2-1; a weak D match, TRBD2 (6 bases). The V end lost 3 bases, the J end lost 5 bases, and 20 bases lay between the germline ends. This CDR3 spans 16 amino acids. Per the germline V gene, CDR1 is DFQATT and CDR2 is SNEGSKA (reference sequence). CDR3 residues: CSASSVLSGPNNEQFF. The CDR3 bases are TGCAGTGCTAGTAGCGTTCTTAGCGGACCAAACAATGAGCAGTTCTTC.

The chain uses TRBV19 and TRBJ1-1, with 9 positions matching TRBD1. Germline values: CDR1 LNHDA, CDR2 SQIVND (reference sequence). The CDR3 is made up of 15 amino acids. V lost 6 bases and J lost 2; bases outside the gene matches: 7. CDR3 sequence (DNA): TGTGCCAGTAGATCGACAGGGGGAATTAACACTGAAGCTTTCTTT. Translating gives CASRSTGGINTEAFF.

This clone was recorded once. The gene calls are TRBV7-6 and TRBJ2-1; 9 bases map to TRBD2. Trimming at V came to 4 bases and at J to 5 bases, leaving 9 bases not matched to a gene. The CDR3 totals 16 residues. The germline CDR1 and CDR2 sequences are SGHVS and FNYEAQ. In DNA, the CDR3 is TGTGCCAGCAGCTCCCGAGCGGGAGGCCACCACAATGAGCAGTTCTTC. Amino acid sequence: CASSSRAGGHHNEQFF.

The genes are TRBV7-6 and TRBJ2-1; weak D call: TRBD2 (5 bases). V lost 3 bases and J lost 10, with 10 bases in between. This CDR3 is 12 amino acids long. Germline lookup yields CDR1 SGHVS and CDR2 FNYEAQ. The CDR3 DNA is TGTGCCAGCAGCTTTCAAGGAGGAGAGCAGTTCTTC. This translates into CASSFQGGEQFF.

The chain is built from TRBV9 and TRBJ2-7, with 9 positions matching TRBD2. CDR1 SGDLS and CDR2 YYNGEE come from the germline V gene. CDR3 length equals 14 residues. V was clipped by 2 bases and J by 5 bases; unmatched bases: 5. For the CDR3, the DNA is TGTGCCAGCAGCGTGAGTAGCGGGAGAGACGAGCAGTACTTC. This gives the protein CASSVSSGRDEQYF. The whole variable domain, remainder taken from reference TRBV9 and TRBJ2-7, is DSGVTQTPKHLITATGQRVTLRCSPRSGDLSVYWYQQSLDQGLQFLIQYYNGEERAKGNILERFSAQQFPDLHSELNLSSLELGDSALYFCASSVSSGRDEQYFGPGTRLTVT.

Remarks on this clone: The same CDR3 is also encoded by other DNA sequences in this sample. The rearrangement uses TRBV7-2 and TRBJ1-5; tentatively, D is TRBD1 (6 bases). CDR1 is SGHTA and CDR2 is FQGNSA in the germline V gene. This CDR3 has 13 residues. Trimming stripped 2 bases from V and 4 bases from J, with 6 bases between. The CDR3 coding sequence is TGTGCCAGCAGCTTAACAGGGAATCAGCCCCAGCATTTT. Its translation: CASSLTGNQPQHF.

The chain joins TRBV19 to TRBJ2-4, with 7 bases aligning to TRBD2. The CDR3 loop spans 16 amino acids. Germline CDR1 is LNHDA and CDR2 is SQIVND (reference sequence). V lost 2 bases to trimming and J lost 6 bases; unmatched junction nucleotides: 10. CDR3 bases: TGTGCCAGTAGTATAAATTTATCGGGGGGAATAAACATTCAGTACTTC. Protein product: CASSINLSGGINIQYF.

This chain uses TRBV12-3 or TRBV12-4 with TRBJ2-7, with D tentatively TRBD2 (5 bases). V lost 3 bases, J lost 7 bases, and 13 bases lay in between. This CDR3 comprises 13 residues. This chain's CDR3 is CASSFMALGEQYF. CDR3 coding DNA: TGTGCCAGCAGTTTCATGGCACTAGGGGAGCAGTACTTC.

The rearrangement joins TRBV10-2 to TRBJ1-2; no clear D. The CDR3 is made up of 14 amino acids. CDR1 and CDR2 from the germline V gene are WSHSY and SAAADI. Trimming stripped 3 bases from V and 2 bases from J, with 10 bases between. In nucleotides, the CDR3 is TGCGCCAGCAGTGACCTCACAGTCAACTATGGCTACACCTTC. It translates to CASSDLTVNYGYTF.

This chain uses TRBV6-1 with TRBJ2-7, with D possibly TRBD1 on 8 matching bases. The CDR3 is made up of 15 amino acids. The V end was cut by 2 bases, the J end by 6 bases, with 17 bases between. CDR1 is MNHNS and CDR2 is SASEGT in the germline V gene. CDR3 nucleotides: TGTGCCAGCAGTGAAACAGGGGGGGCTTTCTCCGAGCAGTACTTC. The encoded protein is CASSETGGAFSEQYF.